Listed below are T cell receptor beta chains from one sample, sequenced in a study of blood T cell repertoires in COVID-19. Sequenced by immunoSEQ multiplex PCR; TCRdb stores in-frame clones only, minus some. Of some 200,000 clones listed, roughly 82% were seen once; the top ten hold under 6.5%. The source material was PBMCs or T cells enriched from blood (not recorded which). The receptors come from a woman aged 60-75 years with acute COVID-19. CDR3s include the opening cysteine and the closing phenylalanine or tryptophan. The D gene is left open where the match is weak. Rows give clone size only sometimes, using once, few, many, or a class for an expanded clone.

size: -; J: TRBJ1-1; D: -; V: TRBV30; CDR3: CAWSRGGAFF; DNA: TGTGCCTGGAGCCGGGGGGGGGCTTTCTTT
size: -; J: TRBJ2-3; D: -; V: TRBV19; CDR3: CASSPPGLDLDTQYF; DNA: TGTGCCAGTAGTCCACCGGGACTTGATTTGGATACGCAGTATTTT
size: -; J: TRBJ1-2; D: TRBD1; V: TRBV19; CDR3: CASSIKGQGIVGYTF; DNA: TGTGCCAGTAGTATAAAGGGACAGGGGATTGTCGGCTACACCTTC
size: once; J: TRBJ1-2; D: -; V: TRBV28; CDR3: CASRVPTLRRELNGYTF; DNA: TGTGCCAGCAGAGTTCCCACCCTTCGGCGGGAGTTAAATGGCTACACCTTC
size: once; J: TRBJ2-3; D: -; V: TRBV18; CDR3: CASSPRPGDSTDTQYF; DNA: TGTGCCAGCTCACCACGGCCAGGGGATAGTACAGATACGCAGTATTTT
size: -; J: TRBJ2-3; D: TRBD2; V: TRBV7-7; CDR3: CASSLSGGGMADTQYF; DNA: TGTGCCAGCAGCCTTAGCGGGGGGGGAATGGCAGATACGCAGTATTTT
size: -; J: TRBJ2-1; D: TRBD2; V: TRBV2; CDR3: CASSATDSGSYNEQFF; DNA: TGTGCCAGCAGTGCCACGGACAGCGGGAGCTACAATGAGCAGTTCTTC
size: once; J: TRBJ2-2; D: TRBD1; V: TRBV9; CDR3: CASSVAPGGDTGELFF; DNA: TGTGCCAGCAGCGTAGCTCCAGGGGGCGACACCGGGGAGCTGTTTTTT
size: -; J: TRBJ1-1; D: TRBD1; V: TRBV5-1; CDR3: CASTPGQENTEAFF; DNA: TGCGCCAGCACACCAGGACAGGAGAACACTGAAGCTTTCTTT
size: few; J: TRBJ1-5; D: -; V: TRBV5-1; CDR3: CASSLQGYSNQPQHF; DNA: TGCGCCAGCAGCTTACAGGGATATAGCAATCAGCCCCAGCATTTT
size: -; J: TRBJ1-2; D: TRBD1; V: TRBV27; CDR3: CASSLWGGGGEGYGYTF; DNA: TGTGCCAGCAGTTTATGGGGAGGAGGGGGCGAGGGCTATGGCTACACCTTC
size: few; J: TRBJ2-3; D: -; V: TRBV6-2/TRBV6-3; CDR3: CASSKRRSQPTTDTQYF; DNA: TGTGCCAGCAGTAAGAGGCGATCCCAACCTACCACAGATACGCAGTATTTT
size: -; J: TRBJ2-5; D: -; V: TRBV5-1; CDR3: CASSLFGEETQYF; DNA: TGCGCCAGCAGCTTGTTCGGTGAAGAGACCCAGTACTTC
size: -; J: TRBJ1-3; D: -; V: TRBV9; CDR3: CASSVTGTGNTIYF; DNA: TGTGCCAGCAGCGTTACAGGGACTGGAAACACCATATATTTT
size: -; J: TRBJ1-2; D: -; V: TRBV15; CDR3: CATSRDPRQGGYTF; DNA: TGTGCCACCAGCAGAGACCCCCGACAAGGAGGCTACACCTTC
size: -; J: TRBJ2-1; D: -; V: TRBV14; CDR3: CASSLTAYNEQFF; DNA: TGTGCCAGCAGCCTGACAGCATACAATGAGCAGTTCTTC
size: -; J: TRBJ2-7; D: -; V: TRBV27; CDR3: CASSFRPHETRDTFPGTIYEQYF; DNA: TGTGCCAGCAGTTTCCGACCCCATGAAACTAGGGACACCTTCCCAGGGACCATCTACGAGCAGTACTTC
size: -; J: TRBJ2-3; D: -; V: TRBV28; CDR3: CASSYRGTDTQYF; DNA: TGTGCCAGCAGTTATCGGGGCACAGATACGCAGTATTTT
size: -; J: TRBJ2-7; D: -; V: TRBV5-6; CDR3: CASSAGPDSEQYF; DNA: TGTGCCAGCAGCGCCGGACCGGACTCCGAGCAGTACTTC
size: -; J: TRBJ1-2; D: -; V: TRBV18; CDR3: CASSPPWQPGGGYTF; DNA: TGTGCCAGCTCACCACCATGGCAACCCGGAGGCGGCTACACCTTC
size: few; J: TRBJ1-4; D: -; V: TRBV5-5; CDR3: CASSLADMSNEKLFF; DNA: TGTGCCAGCAGCTTGGCCGACATGTCTAATGAAAAACTGTTTTTT
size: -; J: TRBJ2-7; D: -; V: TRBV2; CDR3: CASLSEGEGEQYF; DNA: TGTGCCAGCCTTTCGGAGGGGGAGGGCGAGCAGTACTTC
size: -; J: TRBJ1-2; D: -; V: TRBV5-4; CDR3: CASTPTGLLNYGYTF; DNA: TGTGCCAGCACGCCGACAGGACTCCTTAACTATGGCTACACCTTC
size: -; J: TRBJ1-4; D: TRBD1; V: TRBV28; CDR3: CASSLSGGREKLFF; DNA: TGTGCCAGCAGTTTATCAGGGGGCAGGGAAAAACTGTTTTTT
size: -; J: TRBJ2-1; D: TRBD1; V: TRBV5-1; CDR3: CASSATGAGDEQFF; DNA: TGCGCCAGCAGCGCGACAGGGGCCGGCGATGAGCAGTTCTTC
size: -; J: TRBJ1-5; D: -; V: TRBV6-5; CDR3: CASSPRGGNQPQHF; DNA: TGTGCCAGCAGTCCGAGGGGAGGGAATCAGCCCCAGCATTTT
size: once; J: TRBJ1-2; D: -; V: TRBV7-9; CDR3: CASASEVYGYTF; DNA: TGTGCCAGCGCCTCGGAGGTCTATGGCTACACCTTC
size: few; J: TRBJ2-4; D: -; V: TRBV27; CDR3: CASSLRTAPSSIAKNIQYF; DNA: TGTGCCAGCAGTTTACGGACAGCCCCTTCTTCCATAGCCAAAAACATTCAGTACTTC
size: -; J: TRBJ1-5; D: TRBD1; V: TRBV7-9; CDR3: CASSFGDRGNQPQHF; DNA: TGTGCCAGCAGCTTCGGGGACAGGGGCAATCAGCCCCAGCATTTT
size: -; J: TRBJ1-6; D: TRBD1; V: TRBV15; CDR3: CATSSRTGRSPLHF; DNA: TGTGCCACCAGCAGTCGGACAGGGAGATCACCCCTCCACTTT
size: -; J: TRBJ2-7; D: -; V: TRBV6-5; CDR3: CASSPGGSYEQYF; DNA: TGTGCCAGCAGCCCAGGAGGCTCCTACGAGCAGTACTTC
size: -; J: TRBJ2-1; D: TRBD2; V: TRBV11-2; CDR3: CASTRNSGNEQFF; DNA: TGTGCCAGCACCCGCAATAGCGGGAATGAGCAGTTCTTC
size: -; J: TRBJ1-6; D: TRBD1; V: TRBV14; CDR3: CASSQVPGQGPYF; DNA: TGTGCCAGCAGCCAGGTTCCGGGACAGGGTCCGTACTTT
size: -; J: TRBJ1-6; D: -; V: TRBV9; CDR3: CASSGSRWAEDSPLHF; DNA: TGTGCCAGCAGCGGGTCCAGATGGGCGGAGGATTCACCCCTCCACTTT
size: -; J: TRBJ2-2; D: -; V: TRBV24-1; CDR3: CATSSLNTGELFF; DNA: TGTGCCACCAGTTCCCTGAACACCGGGGAGCTGTTTTTT
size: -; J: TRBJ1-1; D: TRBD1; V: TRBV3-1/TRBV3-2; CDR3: CASSHGTAGNTEAFF; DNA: TGTGCCAGCAGCCACGGGACAGCTGGGAACACTGAAGCTTTCTTT
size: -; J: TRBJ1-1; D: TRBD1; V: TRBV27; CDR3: CASGGQGQGVEAFF; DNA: TGTGCCAGCGGAGGACAGGGGCAAGGTGTTGAAGCTTTCTTT
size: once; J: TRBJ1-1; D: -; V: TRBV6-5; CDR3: CASNRPTADTEAFF; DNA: TGTGCCAGCAACAGGCCCACGGCGGACACTGAAGCTTTCTTT
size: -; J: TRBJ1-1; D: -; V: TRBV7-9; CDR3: CASSTPDRNTEAFF; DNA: TGTGCCAGCAGCACTCCCGACAGGAACACTGAAGCTTTCTTT
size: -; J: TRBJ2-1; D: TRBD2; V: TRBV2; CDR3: CASKRELSNEQFF; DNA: TGTGCCAGCAAGCGGGAGTTGAGCAATGAGCAGTTCTTC
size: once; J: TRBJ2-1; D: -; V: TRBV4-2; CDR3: CASSQTRGRDYNEQFF; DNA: TGTGCCAGCAGCCAAACTAGGGGGAGGGACTACAATGAGCAGTTCTTC
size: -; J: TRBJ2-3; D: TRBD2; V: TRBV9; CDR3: CASSVALWGRDSDTQYF; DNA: TGTGCCAGCAGCGTAGCTCTTTGGGGGAGGGATTCAGATACGCAGTATTTT
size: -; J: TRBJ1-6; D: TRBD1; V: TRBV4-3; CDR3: CASSQTGTGNSPLHF; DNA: TGCGCCAGCAGCCAAACCGGGACAGGGAATTCACCCCTCCACTTT
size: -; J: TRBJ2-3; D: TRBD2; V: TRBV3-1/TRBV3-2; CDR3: CASSQTSGEFTQYF; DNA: TGTGCCAGCAGCCAAACTAGCGGGGAGTTTACGCAGTATTTT
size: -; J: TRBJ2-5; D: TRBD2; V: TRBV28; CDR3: CASSLPPPIAGKETQYF; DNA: TGTGCCAGCAGTTTACCGCCCCCCATAGCGGGTAAAGAGACCCAGTACTTC
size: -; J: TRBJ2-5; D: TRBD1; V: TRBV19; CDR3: CASSTGDRETQYF; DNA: TGTGCCAGTAGTACGGGGGACAGGGAGACCCAGTACTTC
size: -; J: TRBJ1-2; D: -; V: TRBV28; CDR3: CASSFSGGGYTF; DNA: TGTGCCAGCAGTTTCAGCGGGGGGGGCTACACCTTC
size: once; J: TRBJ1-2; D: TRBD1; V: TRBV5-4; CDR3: CASSFPGTGDDYGYTF; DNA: TGTGCCAGCAGCTTTCCCGGGACAGGAGACGACTATGGCTACACCTTC
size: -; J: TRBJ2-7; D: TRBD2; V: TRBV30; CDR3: CAWGVGGGLGKQYF; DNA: TGTGCCTGGGGTGTTGGCGGGGGGTTGGGCAAGCAGTACTTC
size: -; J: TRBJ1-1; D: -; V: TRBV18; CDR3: CASSPLGDTEAFF; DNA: TGTGCCAGCTCACCGTTAGGGGACACTGAAGCTTTCTTT
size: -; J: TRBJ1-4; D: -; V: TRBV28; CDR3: CASSFRQGGEKLFF; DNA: TGTGCCAGCAGTTTTAGGCAGGGCGGTGAAAAACTGTTTTTT
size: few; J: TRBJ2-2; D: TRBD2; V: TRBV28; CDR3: CASSLLAGGATGELFF; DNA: TGTGCCAGCAGTTTATTGGCGGGGGGGGCCACCGGGGAGCTGTTTTTT
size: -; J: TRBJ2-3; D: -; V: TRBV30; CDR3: CASRSGQSIWGDTQYF; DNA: TGTGCCTCCCGCTCCGGGCAGTCTATCTGGGGAGACACGCAGTATTTT
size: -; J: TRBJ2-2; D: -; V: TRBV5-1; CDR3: CASSLRLDTGELFF; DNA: TGCGCCAGCAGCTTGAGACTAGACACCGGGGAGCTGTTTTTT
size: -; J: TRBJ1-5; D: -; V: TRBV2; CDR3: CASSRTHSNQPQHF; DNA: TGTGCCAGCAGCCGGACACATAGCAATCAGCCCCAGCATTTT
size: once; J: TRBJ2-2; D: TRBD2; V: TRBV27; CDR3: CASSSPGLAGGMVAGELFF; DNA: TGTGCCAGCAGTTCGCCCGGACTAGCGGGAGGGATGGTAGCCGGGGAGCTGTTTTTT
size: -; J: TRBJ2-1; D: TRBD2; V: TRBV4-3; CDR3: CASSQELRGSSYNEQFF; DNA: TGCGCCAGCAGCCAAGAGTTGCGGGGGAGCTCCTACAATGAGCAGTTCTTC
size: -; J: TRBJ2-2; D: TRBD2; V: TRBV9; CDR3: CASSESGGGTGELFF; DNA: TGTGCCAGCAGCGAGAGCGGGGGCGGAACCGGGGAGCTGTTTTTT
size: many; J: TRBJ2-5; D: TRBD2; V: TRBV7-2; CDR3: CASSPYSGEETQYF; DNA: TGTGCCAGCAGCCCCTATAGCGGGGAAGAGACCCAGTACTTC
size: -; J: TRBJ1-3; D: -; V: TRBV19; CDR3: CASMSRSGNTIYF; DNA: TGTGCCAGTATGAGCCGCTCTGGAAACACCATATATTTT